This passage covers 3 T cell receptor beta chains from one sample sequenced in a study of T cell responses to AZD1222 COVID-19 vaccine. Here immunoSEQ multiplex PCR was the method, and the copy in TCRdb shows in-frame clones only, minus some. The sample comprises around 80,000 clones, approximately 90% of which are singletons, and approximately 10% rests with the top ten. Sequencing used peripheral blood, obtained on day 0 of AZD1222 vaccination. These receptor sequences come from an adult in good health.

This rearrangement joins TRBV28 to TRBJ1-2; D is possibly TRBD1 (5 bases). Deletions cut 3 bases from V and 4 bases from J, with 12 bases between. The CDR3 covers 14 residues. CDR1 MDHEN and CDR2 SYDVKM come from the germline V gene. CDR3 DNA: TGTGCCAGCAGTTTCAGGCAGGGTAGCTATGGCTACACCTTC. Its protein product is CASSFRQGSYGYTF.

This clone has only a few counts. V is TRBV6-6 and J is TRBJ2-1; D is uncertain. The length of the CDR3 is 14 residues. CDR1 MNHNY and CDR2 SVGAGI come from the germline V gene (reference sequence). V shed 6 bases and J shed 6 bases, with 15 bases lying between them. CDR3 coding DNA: TGTGCCAGCAGCCACCATATAAGATCCAATGAGCAGTTCTTC. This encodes CASSHHIRSNEQFF.

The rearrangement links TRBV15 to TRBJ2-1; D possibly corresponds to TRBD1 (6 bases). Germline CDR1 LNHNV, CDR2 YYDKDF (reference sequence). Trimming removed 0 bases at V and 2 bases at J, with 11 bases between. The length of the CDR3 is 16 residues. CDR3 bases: TGTGCCACCAGCAGAGAGCGGCCAGGGGCCTACAATGAGCAGTTCTTC. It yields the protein CATSRERPGAYNEQFF.